This TCR beta chain originates from a study of blood T cell repertoires in COVID-19. Study-level information: Both acute and convalescent COVID-19 samples were obtained from the United States, Italy and Spain. T cells, B-cell-depleted T cells, or PBMCs provided the cDNA or gDNA that served as material.

Trimming at V came to 4 bases and at J to 5 bases, leaving 9 bases not matched to a gene. Germline V gives CDR1 SGHRS, CDR2 YFSETQ. There are 15 residues in the CDR3. In the study's own analysis: Using reference gene primer amplification, nucleated cell counts were estimated. Assay used: immunoSEQ multiplex PCR; TCRdb lists only in-frame clones, some missing. V and J calls and clone size follow that table, whereas D and trimming were derived from the DNA. The sample shows 45,000 to 60,000 clones, approximately 80% of them seen only once. The specimen was peripheral blood. The clonotype comes from a human donor with active or convalescent COVID-19. The donor label of this sample is uncertain. J is TRBJ2-5 and V is TRBV5-1; 9 bases fit TRBD1. CDR3 loop: CASSHPGQGRETQYF. In DNA form, the CDR3 reads TGCGCCAGCAGCCATCCGGGACAGGGAAGGGAGACCCAGTACTTC.